The 21 T cell receptor beta chains below come from one sample, sequenced in a study of CD8 T cells in ankylosing spondylitis. TCRdb ran MiXCR on the 5' RACE reads and lists one entry per CDR3 protein. In the table there are 110,000 to 150,000 distinct CDR3 sequences, about 8% of which are singletons. Sequenced input: synovial fluid, either unsorted or a sorted T cell fraction (not recorded which). The receptor source for this set is a male donor with ankylosing spondylitis.

This rearrangement joins TRBV7-2 to TRBJ2-7; TRBD2 might be the D (6 bases). V was trimmed by 2 bases and J by 7 bases, leaving 15 bases between them. The CDR3 extends over 14 amino acids. Germline V gene lookup returns CDR1 SGHTA and CDR2 FQGNSA. CDR3 region: CASSLRRGSSEQYF. The CDR3 DNA sequence: TGTGCCAGCAGCTTAAGGAGGGGCTCGAGTGAGCAGTACTTC.

In this sample, this clonotype turned up many times. The chain has TRBV5-1 and TRBJ2-7, with 9 bases matching TRBD1. From germline, CDR1 is SGHRS and CDR2 YFSETQ. The CDR3 runs 13 residues. With V trimmed by 4 bases and J by 5 bases, 4 bases remained unmatched. CDR3 sequence reads: CASSGGQGHEQYF. The CDR3 coding sequence is TGCGCCAGCAGCGGGGGACAGGGCCACGAGCAGTACTTC.

This clonotype occurred many times. This chain joins TRBV29-1 and TRBJ2-1; D possibly corresponds to TRBD2 (6 bases). The V end was cut by 3 bases, the J end by 5 bases, with 14 bases between. This CDR3 has 14 amino acids. Germline V gives CDR1 SQVTM, CDR2 ANQGSEA. The CDR3 bases are TGCAGCGTTGATGTCGCGGGATGGGACAATGAGCAGTTCTTC. Translated, it gives CSVDVAGWDNEQFF.

In its sample, this clonotype was seen many times. The chain is built from TRBV7-2 and TRBJ1-2; TRBD1 agrees at 8 bases. Germline lookup yields CDR1 SGHTA and CDR2 FQGNSA. The J segment lost 4 bases and the V segment lost 4 bases, leaving 11 bases of the junction unmatched. CDR3 length equals 16 residues. As DNA, the CDR3 is TGTGCCAGCAGCTCGGCGCTGACAGGGGCCTTCTATGGCTACACCTTC. This encodes CASSSALTGAFYGYTF.

This clonotype was detected ten times or more. V is TRBV7-2 and J is TRBJ2-3; D is tentatively TRBD1 or TRBD2 (5 bases each). Trimming removed 5 bases at V and 5 bases at J, with 11 bases between. The CDR3 has 13 amino acids. Germline CDR1 SGHTA, CDR2 FQGNSA. The CDR3 DNA is TGTGCCAGCAGCAAAGACAGCGGAGATACGCAGTATTTT. Its translation is CASSKDSGDTQYF.

This clonotype was observed at least ten times. This sequence joins TRBV7-2 and TRBJ2-5; 7 positions agree with TRBD1. CDR1 is SGHTA and CDR2 is FQGNSA in the germline V gene. V was pared by 0 bases and J by 1 base, with 2 bases of the junction left unmatched. The CDR3 spans 15 residues. The CDR3 nucleotides read TGTGCCAGCAGCTTAGCGGGGACAGCCCAAGAGACCCAGTACTTC. As protein: CASSLAGTAQETQYF.

The chain couples TRBV27 to TRBJ2-2; D gene uncertain. Germline assignment: CDR1 MNHEY and CDR2 SMNVEV (reference sequence). The CDR3 runs 13 residues. V lost 3 bases and J lost 8, with 10 bases in between. The CDR3 nucleotides are TGTGCCAGCAGTTTCCCCTGGGGAGGGGAGCTGTTTTTT. Protein sequence: CASSFPWGGELFF.

The gene calls are TRBV7-2 and TRBJ2-7; weak D call: TRBD1 (6 bases). Germline V gives CDR1 SGHTA, CDR2 FQGNSA. V shed 1 base and J shed 2 bases, with 12 bases lying between them. The CDR3 is 15 residues long. CDR3 amino acids: CASSLVAGATYEQYF. The CDR3 bases are TGTGCCAGCAGCTTAGTTGCAGGGGCCACCTACGAGCAGTACTTC. Using reference TRBV7-2 and TRBJ2-7 for the parts outside the CDR3, the full variable domain is GAGVSQSPSNKVTEKGKDVELRCDPISGHTALYWYRQSLGQGLEFLIYFQGNSAPDKSGLPSDRFSAERTGGSVSTLTIQRTQQEDSAVYLCASSLVAGATYEQYFGPGTRLTVT.

This clonotype occurred many times. CDR3 nucleotides: TGTGCCAGCAGCGTAGGGACCAAGAACACTGAAGCTTTCTTT. Its protein is CASSVGTKNTEAFF. The chain has TRBV9 and TRBJ1-1; D is unclear. This CDR3 is 14 amino acids long. Germline V gene lookup returns CDR1 SGDLS and CDR2 YYNGEE. Trimming pared 0 bases from V and 1 base from J, leaving 7 bases between.

This clonotype was seen repeatedly, ten times or more. The chain links TRBV6-2 or TRBV6-3 to TRBJ1-5, with 9 bases lining up with TRBD1. Germline-derived CDR1 and CDR2 are MNHEY and SVGEGT. The V segment lost 2 bases and the J segment 3 bases; nucleotides outside the gene matches: 8. CDR3 length: 17 residues. Written as DNA, the CDR3 is TGTGCCAGCAGTTACCTCAAGGACAGGGGTAACAATCAGCCCCAGCATTTT. Its protein product is CASSYLKDRGNNQPQHF.

This clonotype was detected many times. V and J are TRBV7-2 and TRBJ2-2; D is unclear. This CDR3 is built from 14 residues. CDR1 is SGHTA and CDR2 is FQGNSA in the germline V gene. V was pared by 2 bases and J by 5 bases, with 9 bases between. The CDR3 here is CASSLNGRTGELFF. Written as DNA, the CDR3 is TGTGCCAGCAGCTTAAACGGACGAACCGGGGAGCTGTTTTTT. Full variable domain (missing parts from reference TRBV7-2 and TRBJ2-2): GAGVSQSPSNKVTEKGKDVELRCDPISGHTALYWYRQSLGQGLEFLIYFQGNSAPDKSGLPSDRFSAERTGGSVSTLTIQRTQQEDSAVYLCASSLNGRTGELFFGEGSRLTVL.

This clonotype was counted many times. This chain links TRBV29-1 with TRBJ2-1, with 12 bases aligning to TRBD2. The V segment lost 4 bases and the J segment 8 bases; nucleotides outside the gene matches: 18. The CDR3 is 18 residues long. CDR1 and CDR2 from the germline V gene are SQVTM and ANQGSEA. Here the CDR3 DNA reads TGCAGCGTTGGCGCATCCCTAATGACTAGCGGGAGTAGAGATGAGCAGTTCTTC. This encodes CSVGASLMTSGSRDEQFF.

V usage is TRBV5-1 and J usage is TRBJ2-1; 8 positions agree with TRBD1. Unmatched junction bases numbered 17, after V lost 0 bases and J lost 15 bases. Germline CDR1 is SGHRS and CDR2 is YFSETQ. This CDR3 spans 16 amino acids. The CDR3 coding sequence is TGCGCCAGCAGCTTGGAAGTCGGTCCAGGACAGGGTCACGGGTTCTTC. Translated: CASSLEVGPGQGHGFF.

This clonotype was recorded at least ten times. This chain joins TRBV18 and TRBJ2-7; TRBD2 agrees at 10 bases. J lost 1 base, V lost 2 bases, and 5 bases had no gene match. The CDR3 runs 16 residues. CDR1 is KGHSH, CDR2 LQKENI, per germline. This CDR3 reads CASSPFSSGGSYEQYF. The CDR3 DNA reads as TGTGCCAGCTCACCATTTTCTAGCGGGGGATCCTACGAGCAGTACTTC.

This clonotype was seen repeatedly, ten times or more. This sequence joins TRBV4-1 and TRBJ2-7; 11 bases agree with TRBD2. Per the germline V gene, CDR1 is MGHRA and CDR2 is YSYEKL. With V trimmed by 3 bases and J by 2 bases, 6 bases remained unmatched. The CDR3 has 16 amino acids. The CDR3 sequence is CASSQSVAGGPYEQYF. Written as DNA, the CDR3 is TGCGCCAGCAGCCAGTCCGTAGCGGGAGGGCCCTACGAGCAGTACTTC.

This chain uses TRBV20-1 with TRBJ1-2; D is unresolved. Germline CDR1 DFQATT, CDR2 SNEGSKA (reference sequence). V gave up 6 bases and J gave up 3 bases, with 11 bases separating them. This CDR3 has 12 residues. The CDR3 nucleotides read TGCAGTGCCAAAGGAAAAGACTATGGCTACACCTTC. Its translation is CSAKGKDYGYTF.

The chain combines TRBV5-1 with TRBJ2-6; the D gene is possibly TRBD1 (6 bases). The V end was cut by 4 bases, the J end by 0 bases, with 11 bases between. This CDR3 comprises 16 residues. CDR1 SGHRS and CDR2 YFSETQ come from the germline V gene. The CDR3: CASSPGQVSGANVLTF. The CDR3 DNA reads as TGCGCCAGCAGCCCGGGACAAGTCTCTGGGGCCAACGTCCTGACTTTC.

The V gene is TRBV4-2, the J gene TRBJ1-1; maybe TRBD1 (5 bases). Germline CDR1 and CDR2: LGHNA and YNFKEQ. The CDR3 loop spans 16 amino acids. Deletions cut 1 base from V and 7 bases from J, with 19 bases between. The CDR3, as DNA: TGTGCCAGCAGCCAAGTGATCGGGACCGGCGGGTATGAAGCTTTCTTT. This translates into CASSQVIGTGGYEAFF.

The rearrangement links TRBV7-9 to TRBJ1-1; D is undetermined. Germline V gene data show CDR1 as SEHNR and CDR2 as FQNEAQ (reference sequence). Trimming shortened V by 5 bases and J by 1 base, and 11 bases separated the two germline ends. The CDR3 runs to 14 residues. The CDR3, as DNA: TGTGCCAGCAGCACGCAGGTGGAGAACACTGAAGCTTTCTTT. It specifies CASSTQVENTEAFF.

A few counts support this clonotype. The chain links TRBV20-1 to TRBJ1-2, with 7 bases matching TRBD1. There are 13 residues in the CDR3. The germline V gene has CDR1 DFQATT and CDR2 SNEGSKA (reference sequence). V was pared by 6 bases and J by 7 bases, with 11 bases of the junction left unmatched. The CDR3 nucleotides read TGCAGTGCCCGAAGTAAGGGGGCAGCTGGCTACACCTTC. Protein product: CSARSKGAAGYTF.

The CDR3 sequence: CASKTEAGNQPQHF. The CDR3 region has the DNA TGTGCCAGCAAAACTGAGGCAGGGAATCAGCCCCAGCATTTT. The chain links TRBV2 to TRBJ1-5; D might be TRBD1 (5 bases). The CDR3 has 14 residues. The germline gives CDR1 SNHLY, CDR2 FYNNEI. Trimming shortened V by 7 bases and J by 4 bases, and 14 bases separated the two germline ends.